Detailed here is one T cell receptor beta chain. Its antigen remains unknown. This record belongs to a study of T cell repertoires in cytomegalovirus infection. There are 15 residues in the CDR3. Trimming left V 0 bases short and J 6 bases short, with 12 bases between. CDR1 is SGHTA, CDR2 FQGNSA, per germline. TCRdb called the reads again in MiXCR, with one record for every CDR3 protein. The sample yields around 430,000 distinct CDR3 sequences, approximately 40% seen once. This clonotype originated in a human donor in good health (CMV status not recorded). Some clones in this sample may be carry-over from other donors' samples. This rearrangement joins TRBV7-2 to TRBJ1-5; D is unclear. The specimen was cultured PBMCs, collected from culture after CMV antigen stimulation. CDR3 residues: CASSLARVGVQPQHF. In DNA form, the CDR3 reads TGTGCCAGCAGCTTAGCCAGAGTGGGTGTTCAGCCCCAGCATTTT.